This is a list of T cell receptor beta chains from one sample in a study of beta chain features in type 1 diabetes. Sequencing used immunoSEQ multiplex PCR; TCRdb keeps in-frame clones, though not all of them. Here the sample spans more than 200,000 clones, approximately 16% being singletons. The sequencing sample was made of naive CD4+ T cells from blood. These receptor sequences come from a man aged 30 to 45 with type 1 diabetes. Each CDR3 is given with its conserved first and last residue. The D gene is left open where the match is weak. The size of a clone is reported for some rows only, either as once, few or many, or as a class for expanded clones.

few,TRBJ1-5,TRBD1,TRBV29-1,TGCAGCGTCGGACAGGGGGCTTATCAGCCCCAGCATTTT,CSVGQGAYQPQHF
few,TRBJ2-7,-,TRBV7-9,TGTGCCAGCAGCCCCTCCTATAGAGTGAACGAGCAGTACTTC,CASSPSYRVNEQYF
-,TRBJ2-2,-,TRBV7-2,TGTGCCAGCAGCTTACAGCCCCGCACCGGGGAGCTGTTTTTT,CASSLQPRTGELFF
few,TRBJ2-7,TRBD2,TRBV4-3,TGCGCCAGCAGCCAAGATCGTGCCGGGACTACCTACGAGCAGTACTTC,CASSQDRAGTTYEQYF
-,TRBJ2-2,TRBD2,TRBV28,TGTGCCAGCAGTGGTAGTCGTCTAGCGGCCACCGGGGAGCTGTTTTTT,CASSGSRLAATGELFF
few,TRBJ2-3,-,TRBV18,TGTGCCAGCTCGCCCCAGACGACAGATACGCAGTATTTT,CASSPQTTDTQYF
few,TRBJ2-6,-,TRBV12-5,TGTGCTAGTGGAAAGGGGAACCCATCTGGGGCCAACGTCCTGACTTTC,CASGKGNPSGANVLTF
-,TRBJ2-5,TRBD1,TRBV5-6,TGTGCCAGCAGCGGGAGGACAGGGGGCACGGAGACCCAGTACTTC,CASSGRTGGTETQYF
-,TRBJ2-1,TRBD1,TRBV9,TGTGCCAGCAGCCCCCAACCGGGACAGGGTTTCAATGAGCAGTTCTTC,CASSPQPGQGFNEQFF
few,TRBJ2-3,-,TRBV7-2,TGTGCCAGCAGCTCACGAGAGGGGAGGACGCAGTATTTT,CASSSREGRTQYF
few,TRBJ2-1,TRBD2,TRBV25-1,TGTGCCAGCAGTTATGTAGCGGGAGCCCGTTATGAGCAGTTCTTC,CASSYVAGARYEQFF
-,TRBJ2-5,TRBD1,TRBV18,TGTGCCAGCTCACCACCCCCAGGGGGCGGAGAGACCCAGTACTTC,CASSPPPGGGETQYF
-,TRBJ2-7,-,TRBV7-9,TGTGCCAGCAGAGTCGGGGCCGCCTACGAGCAGTACTTC,CASRVGAAYEQYF
-,TRBJ2-1,-,TRBV7-3,TGTGCCAGCAGCTTATCATGGTCCTACAATGAGCAGTTCTTC,CASSLSWSYNEQFF
few,TRBJ2-1,-,TRBV6-6,TGTGCCAGCAGTTATGGTGACGCTTATGAGGCTGAGCAGTTCTTC,CASSYGDAYEAEQFF
-,TRBJ2-1,TRBD2,TRBV5-1,TGCGCCAGCAGGAGCGGGAGGGCCGGTGGCTCCTACAATGAGCAGTTCTTC,CASRSGRAGGSYNEQFF
-,TRBJ2-1,TRBD2,TRBV7-9,TGTGCCAGTATATCCCTAGCGGGACAAAGCAATGAGCAGTTCTTC,CASISLAGQSNEQFF
-,TRBJ2-2,TRBD1,TRBV5-1,TGCGCCAGCAGGAGGGGACAGTCGATCGGGGAGCTGTTTTTT,CASRRGQSIGELFF
few,TRBJ2-7,TRBD1,TRBV5-4,TGTGCCAGCAGCTCCCGGGACAGACTGATCTACGAGCAGTACTTC,CASSSRDRLIYEQYF
-,TRBJ2-1,TRBD2,TRBV5-1,TGCGCCAGCAGCGCCACTAGCGGGAAAAATGAGCAGTTCTTC,CASSATSGKNEQFF
-,TRBJ1-1,-,TRBV30,TGTGCCTGGAGTTACCGCGTAGACACTGAAGCTTTCTTT,CAWSYRVDTEAFF
-,TRBJ1-1,-,TRBV29-1,TGCAGCGTTATTTCGAGCACTGAAGCTTTCTTT,CSVISSTEAFF
-,TRBJ2-5,-,TRBV5-1,TGCGCCAGCAGCTTGGCCGTTCAAGAGACCCAGTACTTC,CASSLAVQETQYF
-,TRBJ2-7,TRBD1,TRBV25-1,TGTGCCAGCAGTGAAGACAGGGGATGGAACGAGCAGTACTTC,CASSEDRGWNEQYF
-,TRBJ2-1,TRBD2,TRBV28,TGTGCCAGCAAGGGTATGACTAGCATTAGGTATGAGCAGTTCTTC,CASKGMTSIRYEQFF
-,TRBJ2-3,TRBD1,TRBV29-1,TGCAGCGTAGGACAGGGATCGGATACGCAGTATTTT,CSVGQGSDTQYF
-,TRBJ2-7,TRBD2,TRBV5-1,TGCGCCAGCAGCCTAGGGACTAGCGGGAACTCCTACGAGCAGTACTTC,CASSLGTSGNSYEQYF
-,TRBJ2-2,-,TRBV30,TGTGCCTGGGGGGAGCCCGGAGAGGGCACCGGGGAGCTGTTTTTT,CAWGEPGEGTGELFF
-,TRBJ2-5,-,TRBV18,TGTGCCAGCTCACCACCTAATTACGAGGGAAGCCAGTACTTC,CASSPPNYEGSQYF
-,TRBJ2-7,TRBD2,TRBV6-5,TGTGCCAGCAGTGGGGCTAGCGGGACCGAGCAGTACTTC,CASSGASGTEQYF
once,TRBJ2-3,-,TRBV18,TGTGCCAGCTCACCGGGGGACGGATACACAGATACGCAGTATTTT,CASSPGDGYTDTQYF
-,TRBJ2-3,-,TRBV27,TGTGCCAGCAGTCCTTATAGCACAGATACGCAGTATTTT,CASSPYSTDTQYF
-,TRBJ2-1,TRBD2,TRBV11-1,TGTGCCAGCAGCTTAGGTACTAGCGGGAGCAATGAGCAGTTCTTC,CASSLGTSGSNEQFF
-,TRBJ1-1,-,TRBV29-1,TGCAGCGTGCACAACGTCGGGTTAGAAGTTTTCTTT,CSVHNVGLEVFF
few,TRBJ2-3,-,TRBV11-2,TGTGCCAGCAGCTATCGGGATACGCAGTATTTT,CASSYRDTQYF
few,TRBJ2-3,TRBD1,TRBV9,TGTGCCAGCGACGCAGGGGGCGGGAGCACAGATACGCAGTATTTT,CASDAGGGSTDTQYF
few,TRBJ2-4,-,TRBV29-1,TGCAGCGTCATGACAACCTCCAAAAACATTCAGTACTTC,CSVMTTSKNIQYF
-,TRBJ2-6,-,TRBV5-4,TGTGCCAGGGCTAAAGCTTCCCACTCTGGGGCCAACGTCCTGACTTTC,CARAKASHSGANVLTF
-,TRBJ1-1,-,TRBV30,TGTGCCTGGAATCGAGAGCTGAACACTGAAGCTTTCTTT,CAWNRELNTEAFF
-,TRBJ2-3,TRBD1,TRBV5-4,TGTGCCAGCAGTGATGACAGGGGGCGATCGACAGATACGCAGTATTTT,CASSDDRGRSTDTQYF
few,TRBJ2-2,TRBD1,TRBV10-3,TGTGCCATCAGTGATGGGACAGTAAACACCGGGGAGCTGTTTTTT,CAISDGTVNTGELFF
-,TRBJ2-2,-,TRBV7-3,TGTGCCAGCAGCAGGGTTAACACCGGGGAGCTGTTTTTT,CASSRVNTGELFF
-,TRBJ2-7,-,TRBV23-1,TGCGCCAGCAGTCAATCTTTGGGGTTGGGGACACCTAACTACGAGCAGTACTTC,CASSQSLGLGTPNYEQYF
-,TRBJ2-1,TRBD2,TRBV27,TGTGCCAGCAGTCCACTAGCGGGAGCGAGGTATGAGCAGTTCTTC,CASSPLAGARYEQFF
-,TRBJ2-5,TRBD2,TRBV9,TGTGCCAGCAGCGTAGCGGCTAGCGGAAAAGAGACCCAGTACTTC,CASSVAASGKETQYF
few,TRBJ2-7,-,TRBV30,TGTGCCTGGGGAGGGACCGCCCGGCAGTACTTC,CAWGGTARQYF
-,TRBJ2-7,-,TRBV28,TGTGCCAGCAGCCTCGGACCGCGCTACGAGCAGTACTTC,CASSLGPRYEQYF
few,TRBJ2-1,TRBD1,TRBV6-5,TGTGCCAGCAGTTGGACAGGGTTGCGTACGGGTGAGCAGTTCTTC,CASSWTGLRTGEQFF